These 17 T cell receptor beta chains share one sample of origin, sequenced in a study of T cell clusters in autoimmune cytopenias. Each sample's input was roughly 270 ng genomic DNA, 38,000 or so genome equivalents. Multiplex touch-down PCR amplified TRB using TRB-A and TRB-B pools in one tube. TCRdb reprocessed the multiplex PCR reads; each CDR3 protein has one entry and no DNA is given. This table lists around 7,800 distinct CDR3 sequences. The sample was peripheral blood. The source is a human donor with an autoimmune cytopenia or autoimmune hepatitis (not recorded which).

Its frequency marks this clonotype as medium-sized. V usage is TRBV7-9 and J usage is TRBJ1-4; TCRdb proposes TRBD1, but this gene call is untestable without DNA. Germline V gene sequence: CDR1 SEHNR, CDR2 FQNEAQ (reference sequence). This CDR3 spans 15 amino acids. CDR3 loop: CASSSWGTGDEKLFF.

In terms of frequency, this clonotype is medium-sized. The chain links TRBV19 to TRBJ1-2. The germline gives CDR1 LNHDA, CDR2 SQIVND (reference sequence). The CDR3 is 16 residues long. This CDR3 reads CASSIASAGLVKGYTF.

This clonotype is classed as medium-sized by frequency. The chain has TRBV27 and TRBJ1-1; TCRdb picks TRBD1, but there is no DNA to check that call. The germline CDR1 and CDR2 sequences are MNHEY and SMNVEV (reference sequence). This CDR3 has 17 amino acids. This CDR3 reads CASSLSPGMGRVTEAFF.

The rearrangement uses TRBV20-1 and TRBJ2-5; TCRdb's D call of TRBD2 is untestable without DNA. The V gene's germline CDR1 is DFQATT and CDR2 SNEGSKA (reference sequence). The CDR3 extends over 14 amino acids. The CDR3 reads CSARLGTTTRDQYF.

The chain couples TRBV20-1 to TRBJ1-3; TCRdb indicates TRBD1, and absent DNA this call remains unverified. Germline V CDR1 and CDR2: DFQATT, SNEGSKA (reference sequence). The CDR3 runs to 15 residues. The CDR3: CSARNRVASGNTIYF.

J is TRBJ2-2 and V is TRBV9; TCRdb's D call of TRBD2 is untestable without DNA. The CDR3 is made up of 17 amino acids. Germline V gene data show CDR1 as SGDLS and CDR2 as YYNGEE. CDR3 protein: CASSVGFLAGATGELFF.

The chain uses TRBV28 and TRBJ1-2; lacking DNA, the TRBD1 call made by TCRdb goes unchecked. The CDR3 length is 15 residues. Germline values: CDR1 MDHEN, CDR2 SYDVKM. CDR3 loop: CASSFRGGTVDGYTF.

This clonotype ranks as medium-sized in terms of frequency. The chain employs TRBV6-6 and TRBJ2-7; TCRdb's assignment of TRBD1 cannot be checked, as there is no DNA. The CDR3 is made up of 14 amino acids. Germline V gene lookup returns CDR1 MNHNY and CDR2 SVGAGI (reference sequence). This CDR3 reads CASTAGTGAGEQYF.

The genes are TRBV20-1 and TRBJ1-1; the D call of TRBD1 rests on TCRdb alone, since no DNA is present to check it. The CDR3 runs 15 residues. CDR1 and CDR2 (germline): DFQATT, SNEGSKA (reference sequence). The CDR3 is CSARPARGTNTEAFF.

This chain connects TRBV24-1 to TRBJ2-1. The CDR3 contains 15 residues. In germline, CDR1 is KGHDR, CDR2 SFDVKD. The CDR3: CATSDLIGSYNEQFF.

J is TRBJ2-5 and V is TRBV5-4; checking the TCRdb D call of TRBD1 is not possible without DNA. Per germline, CDR1 SGHNT and CDR2 YYREEE (reference sequence). The CDR3 consists of 16 residues. The CDR3 spells CASSSSQGAPWETQYF.

By frequency, this clonotype registers medium-sized. This sequence joins TRBV29-1 and TRBJ2-3. From germline, CDR1 is SQVTM and CDR2 ANQGSEA. This CDR3 spans 13 amino acids. The CDR3: CSVEGTSTDTQYF.

The rearrangement joins TRBV20-1 to TRBJ1-1; with no DNA, the TCRdb D assignment of TRBD1 cannot be verified. This CDR3 comprises 13 residues. Germline CDR1 DFQATT, CDR2 SNEGSKA (reference sequence). CDR3 residues: CSASTGGATEAFF.

The genes are TRBV20-1 and TRBJ1-5; TCRdb reports TRBD1, a call that lacks DNA to check it against. CDR1 is DFQATT, CDR2 SNEGSKA, per germline (reference sequence). CDR3 size: 15 residues. The CDR3 protein is CSARGGGYSNQPQHF.

Frequency places this clonotype as medium-sized. This chain links TRBV19 with TRBJ2-6. The CDR3 has 15 residues. Germline-derived CDR1 and CDR2 are LNHDA and SQIVND (reference sequence). CDR3 loop: CASSFTGSGANVLTF.

The gene calls are TRBV5-1 and TRBJ2-1; TCRdb gives TRBD2 as the D gene, but with no DNA this cannot be confirmed. This CDR3 has 17 residues. CDR1 and CDR2 from the germline V gene are SGHRS and YFSETQ. The CDR3 protein is CASSLKGLAGLWNEQFF.

This clonotype is deemed medium-sized by its frequency. The J gene is TRBJ2-7, the V gene TRBV6-2 or TRBV6-3; the TCRdb call, TRBD2, lacks DNA for checking. The V gene's germline CDR1 is MNHEY and CDR2 SVGEGT. The CDR3 is 14 amino acids. This CDR3 is CASSYGTSGYEQYF.